The 10 T cell receptor beta chains reported below all come from one sample, sequenced in a study of T cells after yellow fever vaccination. TCRdb recomputed calls from the 5' RACE reads with MiXCR, one row per CDR3 protein. The table includes approximately 120,000 distinct CDR3 sequences, nearly 7.5% detected once. The sample consisted of CD4+ T cells sorted from PBMCs, taken around 10 days after the first yellow fever vaccination. These receptors originate from a man between 18 and 35 years old who received the YFV17D yellow fever vaccine.

This clonotype was detected many times. The chain has TRBV15 and TRBJ2-1; 7 positions match TRBD2. The V gene end was trimmed by 0 bases and the J gene end by 5 bases; junction bases not matched to a gene: 7. Germline V gives CDR1 LNHNV, CDR2 YYDKDF (reference sequence). The CDR3 length is 16 residues. The CDR3, as DNA: TGTGCCACCAGCAGAGATCGAGCGGGGCGGGACAATGAGCAGTTCTTC. Amino acid sequence: CATSRDRAGRDNEQFF.

The table lists this clonotype with many counts. V usage is TRBV9 and J usage is TRBJ2-5, with TRBD2 identical over 16 bases. This CDR3 contains 17 residues. V dropped 4 bases and J dropped 3; count of bases not matched to a gene: 6. The germline CDR1 and CDR2 sequences are SGDLS and YYNGEE. This CDR3 is CASSHGTSGGAEETQYF. CDR3 in DNA: TGTGCCAGCAGCCATGGGACTAGCGGGGGGGCTGAAGAGACCCAGTACTTC.

The J gene is TRBJ2-5, the V gene TRBV7-3; D not resolved. CDR1 SGHTA and CDR2 FQGTGA come from the germline V gene. Trimming stripped 5 bases from V and 1 base from J, with 8 bases between. The CDR3 is made up of 13 amino acids. Written as DNA, the CDR3 is TGTGCCAGCAGCCAAACTCCCCAAGAGACCCAGTACTTC. Its protein product is CASSQTPQETQYF.

This clonotype was observed at least ten times. V is TRBV7-3 and J is TRBJ2-3; D tentatively reads TRBD1 or TRBD2 (5 bases each). V was trimmed by 1 base and J by 2 bases, leaving 13 bases between them. Germline V gene sequence: CDR1 SGHTA, CDR2 FQGTGA. This CDR3 has 16 amino acids. CDR3 loop: CASSLRPGANTDTQYF. CDR3 DNA: TGTGCCAGCAGCTTAAGGCCCGGGGCCAACACAGATACGCAGTATTTT.

This clonotype showed up many times. The CDR3 region is CASSKPGTLHMNTEAFF. DNA for the CDR3: TGTGCCAGCAGCAAACCCGGGACTCTCCACATGAACACTGAAGCTTTCTTT. V and J are TRBV6-5 and TRBJ1-1, with D tentatively TRBD1 (5 bases). V lost 6 bases and J lost 0, with 20 bases in between. The CDR3 is 17 amino acids. Germline loops: CDR1 MNHEY, CDR2 SVGAGI.

There are many counts of this clonotype. The chain combines TRBV7-2 with TRBJ1-5; D not certain. Per germline, CDR1 SGHTA and CDR2 FQGNSA. Trimming removed 1 base from V and 5 bases from J, with 6 bases in between. The CDR3 length is 13 residues. The CDR3 nucleotides read TGTGCCAGCAGCTTAGGAGGGCATCAGCCCCAGCATTTT. Translated: CASSLGGHQPQHF. The full variable domain, with the rest looked up from reference TRBV7-2 and TRBJ1-5, is GAGVSQSPSNKVTEKGKDVELRCDPISGHTALYWYRQSLGQGLEFLIYFQGNSAPDKSGLPSDRFSAERTGGSVSTLTIQRTQQEDSAVYLCASSLGGHQPQHFGDGTRLSIL.

This chain uses TRBV5-1 with TRBJ2-5; possible D gene TRBD2, 6 bases. Trimming took off 4 bases at V and 11 bases at J, with 15 bases between the two ends. The CDR3 length is 12 residues. Germline V lookup: CDR1 SGHRS, CDR2 YFSETQ. The CDR3 nucleotides read TGCGCCAGCAGCCCGCCTCGCGGGGCTCAGTACTTC. Translating gives CASSPPRGAQYF. The whole variable domain, remainder taken from reference TRBV5-1 and TRBJ2-5, is KAGVTQTPRYLIKTRGQQVTLSCSPISGHRSVSWYQQTPGQGLQFLFEYFSETQRNKGNFPGRFSGRQFSNSRSEMNVSTLELGDSALYLCASSPPRGAQYFGPGTRLLVL.

This clonotype was seen many times. The chain recombines TRBV5-1 with TRBJ1-1; D perhaps matches TRBD1 (6 bases). This CDR3 spans 15 amino acids. Germline V gene lookup returns CDR1 SGHRS and CDR2 YFSETQ. The V end was cut by 2 bases, the J end by 6 bases, with 17 bases between. The CDR3 nucleotides read TGCGCCAGCAGCTTTCAGGGGAACTGGGCGGCTGAAGCTTTCTTT. Protein product: CASSFQGNWAAEAFF.

This clonotype was counted at least ten times. The DNA of the CDR3 is TGTGCCAGCAGCGCGTCTAGCGGGGGTATCTATGAGCAGTTCTTC. It codes for CASSASSGGIYEQFF. This chain joins TRBV5-5 and TRBJ2-1, with TRBD2 matching 10 bases. This CDR3 has 15 residues. Per the germline V gene, CDR1 is SGHKS and CDR2 is YYEKEE (reference sequence). V dropped 4 bases and J dropped 8; count of bases not matched to a gene: 9.

About this clonotype: This could be a read error, since a much larger clone is one nucleotide away. This chain joins TRBV12-3 or TRBV12-4 and TRBJ2-3, with a weak D call TRBD1 (6 bases). The CDR3 consists of 13 residues. The V and J ends lost 11 bases and 5 bases respectively, with 17 bases between them. The CDR3: CAVGKGVEDTQYF. CDR3 coding DNA: TGTGCCGTTGGAAAGGGGGTAGAAGATACGCAGTATTTT.